This TCR beta chain was obtained from a study of graft-versus-host responses after intestinal transplantation. Clones were sequenced by immunoSEQ multiplex PCR, and TCRdb holds only the in-frame ones, with some missing. The sample shows over 100,000 clones, 85% to 95% of them seen only once. Findings and caveats of the study: GvH clones were identified in recipient marrow, with some first appearing in ileum or blood. Allografts of patients with graft-donor T cell macrochimerism showed high graft-versus-host to host-versus-graft clone ratios.

Comments on this clone: Its specificity is unknown.

Germline V gives CDR1 GTSNPN, CDR2 SVGIG (reference sequence). J was trimmed by 5 bases and V by 4 bases; bases with no gene match: 6. The CDR3 has 13 amino acids. V gene TRBV30 combines with J gene TRBJ2-5; 8 bases match TRBD2. The sequencing used unstimulated CD8+ T cells sorted from spleen or lymph node cells, collected before intestinal transplant. This TCR came from a human donor who received an intestinal transplant. The CDR3 sequence: CAWTSSGVETQYF. For the CDR3, the DNA is TGTGCCTGGACCAGTAGCGGGGTTGAGACCCAGTACTTC.